This TCR beta chain was recorded in a study of glioma-infiltrating T cells after dendritic cell vaccination. Overall study: Between about 2002 and 2013, patients got autologous tumor lysate-pulsed dendritic cell vaccines.

Time point indicated: after dendritic cell vaccination, including at tumor progression/relapse. Up to about 2 ug genomic DNA was used for TCRB CDR3 amplification. This table comes from immunoSEQ multiplex PCR, and its TCRdb copy is limited to in-frame clones, with some not included. Altogether 99,000 or so clones are present, about 85% being singletons, with the ten largest covering approximately 5.5%. This TCR came from a human donor with glioblastoma. The input for sequencing was blood, taken after dendritic cell vaccination.

The CDR3: CASSYQNTGELFF. In DNA form, the CDR3 reads TGTGCCAGCAGCTATCAGAACACCGGGGAGCTGTTTTTT. This rearrangement joins TRBV7-3 to TRBJ2-2; D call uncertain. CDR1 and CDR2 from the germline V gene are SGHTA and FQGTGA. CDR3 size: 13 residues. The V end was cut by 4 bases, the J end by 1 base, with 4 bases between.